This T cell receptor beta chain derives from a study of siplizumab effects on memory and regulatory T cells. The CDR3 is 12 amino acids. CDR1 SGHDT and CDR2 YYEEEE come from the germline V gene. Trimming pared 5 bases from V and 3 bases from J, leaving 9 bases between. The method was immunoSEQ multiplex PCR; TCRdb's version includes in-frame clones alone and lacks a portion of them. The sample gives roughly 120,000 clones, around 94% of which show up once; roughly 1.5% is in the top ten. The sequencing sample was made of non-Treg CD4+ T cells sorted from blood. The source of this sequence is a human donor in good health. J is TRBJ2-7 and V is TRBV5-6; D call uncertain. The CDR3 coding sequence is TGTGCCAGCAGTGGCTTTGACTACGAGCAGTACTTC. The encoded protein is CASSGFDYEQYF.